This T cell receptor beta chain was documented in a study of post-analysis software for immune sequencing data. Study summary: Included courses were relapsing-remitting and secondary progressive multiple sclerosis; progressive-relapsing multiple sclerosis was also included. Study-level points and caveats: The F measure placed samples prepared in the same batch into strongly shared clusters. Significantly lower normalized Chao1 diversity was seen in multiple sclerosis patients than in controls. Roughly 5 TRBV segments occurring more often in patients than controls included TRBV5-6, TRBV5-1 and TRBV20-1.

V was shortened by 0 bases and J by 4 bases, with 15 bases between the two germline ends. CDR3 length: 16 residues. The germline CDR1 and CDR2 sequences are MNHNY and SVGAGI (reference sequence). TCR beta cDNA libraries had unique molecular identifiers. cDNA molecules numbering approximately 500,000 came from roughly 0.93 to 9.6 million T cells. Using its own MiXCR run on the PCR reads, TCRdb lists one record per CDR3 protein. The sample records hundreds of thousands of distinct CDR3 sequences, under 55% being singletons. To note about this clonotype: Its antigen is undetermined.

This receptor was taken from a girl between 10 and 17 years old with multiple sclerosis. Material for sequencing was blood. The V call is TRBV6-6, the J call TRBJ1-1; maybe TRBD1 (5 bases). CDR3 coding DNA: TGTGCCAGCAGTTACTCGGAGCCGGGGGGGAGCACTGAAGCTTTCTTT. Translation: CASSYSEPGGSTEAFF.